This T cell receptor (beta chain) was found in a study of blood T cell repertoires in COVID-19. Study details: Sites across the United States, Italy and Spain contributed samples from acute and convalescent COVID-19.

Using immunoSEQ multiplex PCR, the repertoire was profiled, and TCRdb retains in-frame clones only, with some absent. This sample has roughly 41,000 clones; about 88% occur once, and the top ten carry 3.1%. Per the germline V gene, CDR1 is GTSNPN and CDR2 is SVGIG (reference sequence). The CDR3 contains 11 residues. Trimming shortened V by 4 bases and J by 4 bases, and 7 bases separated the two germline ends. Sequenced: PBMCs or T cells enriched from blood (not recorded which). The sequence was obtained from a woman in her forties or fifties who had recovered from COVID-19. The chain combines TRBV30 with TRBJ2-5; possible D gene TRBD2, 5 bases. CDR3 in DNA: TGTGCCTGGACGGGGTTAGAGACCCAGTACTTC. Translation: CAWTGLETQYF.